This T cell receptor (beta chain) was observed in a study of T cells in Graves' hyperthyroidism and ophthalmopathy. Study-level results: Researchers report that a 13 V-J model separated ophthalmopathy from stable hyperthyroidism.

This clonotype was observed many times. Antigen specificity is unknown. RNA transcripts served as the template for amplifying TCR beta CDR3 regions. With the HTBI primer set, the TCR CDR3 went through a first round of RT-PCR. TCRdb reanalysed the multiplex PCR reads using MiXCR and keeps one entry per CDR3 protein. In the table there are under 350,000 distinct CDR3 sequences, 17% of which are singletons. Disease duration was under 3 months in the ophthalmopathy patients, who also had a Clinical Activity Score of at least 3 and a NOSPECS grade of at least 4. Any patient presenting with uncontrolled infection, other autoimmune disease, pregnancy or lactation was left out. This TCR was recovered from a woman aged 55 to 70 with Graves' ophthalmopathy. Sequencing was carried out using blood.

CDR3 sequence (DNA): TGTGCCAGCTCAGGACAGAGACAGAACACTGAAGCTTTCTTT. It translates to CASSGQRQNTEAFF. The rearrangement uses TRBV18 and TRBJ1-1; TRBD1 might be the D (6 bases). The CDR3 runs to 14 residues. V was cut by 5 bases and J by 1 base, with 11 bases left in between. Germline CDR1 KGHSH, CDR2 LQKENI.